The next 18 T cell receptor beta chains were all read from a single sample in a study of T cell responses to AZD1222 COVID-19 vaccine. Clones were sequenced by immunoSEQ multiplex PCR, and TCRdb holds only the in-frame ones, with some missing. The table includes some 140,000 clones, 70% to 90% detected once. This sample comprised peripheral blood, obtained on day 0 of AZD1222 vaccination. These receptors were obtained from an adult in good health.

This chain joins TRBV14 and TRBJ2-7; TRBD2 matches at 16 bases. After removal of 4 bases from V and 4 bases from J, the junction contained 13 bases not matched to a gene. The CDR3 totals 19 residues. Germline CDR1 is SGHDN and CDR2 is FVKESK. The CDR3 spells CASSPGYGTSGRAAYEQYF. CDR3 in DNA: TGTGCCAGCAGCCCAGGATATGGGACTAGCGGGAGGGCGGCGTACGAGCAGTACTTC.

This clone was counted only a few times. The gene calls are TRBV29-1 and TRBJ1-4; tentative D call: TRBD1 (5 bases). Germline V gene lookup returns CDR1 SQVTM and CDR2 ANQGSEA. CDR3 length: 13 residues. Trimming removed 7 bases from V and 7 bases from J, with 16 bases in between. The CDR3 nucleotides read TGCAGCGGCCAGCGGGGGTCGGGTGAAAAACTGTTTTTT. Protein: CSGQRGSGEKLFF.

The chain uses TRBV10-3 and TRBJ2-1, with D perhaps matching TRBD2 (5 bases). The V end was cut by 4 bases, the J end by 6 bases, with 10 bases between. The CDR3 extends over 13 amino acids. Germline assignment: CDR1 ENHRY and CDR2 SYGVKD. CDR3 sequence reads: CAISVETINEQFF. The CDR3 DNA follows: TGTGCCATCAGTGTGGAGACTATCAATGAGCAGTTCTTC.

The chain couples TRBV3-1 (or the pseudogene TRBV3-2) to TRBJ2-1; D may match TRBD1 or TRBD2 (6 bases each). The CDR3 spans 17 residues. V lost 1 base to trimming and J lost 5 bases, with 18 bases between them. Germline assignment: CDR1 LGHDT and CDR2 YNNKEL (reference sequence). The CDR3 coding sequence is TGTGCCAGCAGCCAAGCCTGGGGGGCAGTGGGACACAATGAGCAGTTCTTC. It translates to CASSQAWGAVGHNEQFF.

The gene calls are TRBV6-5 and TRBJ2-7, with 9 bases fitting TRBD1. V shed 0 bases and J 3 bases; nucleotides not matched to a gene: 3. The CDR3 is 15 residues long. Germline values: CDR1 MNHEY, CDR2 SVGAGI. CDR3 protein: CASSYSRDRVYEQYF. In DNA, the CDR3 is TGTGCCAGCAGTTACTCAAGGGACAGGGTCTACGAGCAGTACTTC.

The CDR3 sequence: CASSLGLTGNTEAFF. The CDR3 DNA sequence: TGTGCCAGCAGCTTAGGATTGACGGGGAACACTGAAGCTTTCTTT. The chain is built from TRBV7-8 and TRBJ1-1, with D unresolved. The CDR3 covers 15 residues. V was pared by 1 base and J by 1 base, with 10 bases between. Germline V lookup: CDR1 SGHVS, CDR2 FQNEAQ.

The chain uses TRBV29-1 and TRBJ2-1; TRBD1 is a possible D gene (5 bases). V dropped 2 bases and J dropped 3 bases, with 11 bases sitting between them. Germline-derived CDR1 and CDR2 are SQVTM and ANQGSEA. CDR3 length: 14 residues. The CDR3 reads CSVEKGVGYNEQFF. CDR3 nucleotides: TGCAGCGTTGAAAAAGGGGTGGGCTACAATGAGCAGTTCTTC.

The rearrangement joins TRBV7-2 to TRBJ1-5; D gene unclear. The length of the CDR3 is 14 residues. V was pared by 5 bases and J by 6 bases, with 14 bases between. Germline V gene sequence: CDR1 SGHTA, CDR2 FQGNSA. This CDR3 reads CASSPLMNRQPQHF. The CDR3 bases are TGTGCCAGCAGCCCCCTTATGAATCGTCAGCCCCAGCATTTT.

This sequence joins TRBV3-1 (or the pseudogene TRBV3-2) and TRBJ2-7; 8 nucleotides match TRBD1. Germline CDR1 LGHDT, CDR2 YNNKEL (reference sequence). The CDR3 contains 14 residues. J was trimmed by 4 bases and V by 4 bases; bases with no gene match: 6. CDR3 sequence: CASSLGQGAYEQYF. The DNA of the CDR3 is TGTGCCAGCAGCCTTGGACAGGGAGCGTACGAGCAGTACTTC.

The chain has TRBV29-1 and TRBJ1-2; the match to TRBD1 covers 7 bases. The germline V gene encodes CDR1 SQVTM and CDR2 ANQGSEA. Losses at the gene ends were 2 bases for V and 5 bases for J; bases not matched to a gene: 8. The CDR3 covers 14 residues. The CDR3 loop reads CSVERPGQQYGYTF. In nucleotides, the CDR3 is TGCAGCGTTGAACGACCGGGACAGCAATATGGCTACACCTTC. The full variable domain, with the rest looked up from reference TRBV29-1 and TRBJ1-2, is SAVISQKPSRDICQRGTSLTIQCQVDSQVTMMFWYRQQPGQSLTLIATANQGSEATYESGFVIDKFPISRPNLTFSTLTVSNMSPEDSSIYLCSVERPGQQYGYTFGSGTRLTVV.

J is TRBJ1-1 and V is TRBV2, with TRBD1 matching over 7 bases. The CDR3 runs to 15 residues. Germline trimming cut 0 bases from V and 8 bases from J; bases unmatched to any gene: 9. Germline V gene sequence: CDR1 SNHLY, CDR2 FYNNEI. The CDR3 here is CASSEARGGTEEAFF. For the CDR3, the DNA is TGTGCCAGCAGTGAAGCCAGGGGGGGCACAGAGGAAGCTTTCTTT.

This chain's CDR3 is CSVDLDRTSGANVLTF. Written as DNA, the CDR3 is TGCAGCGTTGATCTGGACAGGACTTCTGGGGCCAACGTCCTGACTTTC. The chain links TRBV29-1 to TRBJ2-6; the match to TRBD1 covers 7 bases. The CDR3 contains 16 residues. The germline V gene has CDR1 SQVTM and CDR2 ANQGSEA. V shed 3 bases and J 1 base; nucleotides not matched to a gene: 6.

This chain joins TRBV27 and TRBJ2-7, with D possibly being TRBD1 (5 bases). V was clipped by 2 bases and J by 0 bases, with 14 bases between them. The germline CDR1 and CDR2 sequences are MNHEY and SMNVEV (reference sequence). This CDR3 is 16 amino acids long. The CDR3 DNA reads TGTGCCAGCAGTTTAAAAGGGGTAGTTAGCTCCTACGAGCAGTACTTC. It encodes CASSLKGVVSSYEQYF.

The rearrangement uses TRBV28 and TRBJ2-5, with TRBD1 identical over 9 bases. J lost 2 bases, V lost 6 bases, and 13 bases had no gene match. Germline lookup yields CDR1 MDHEN and CDR2 SYDVKM. The CDR3 totals 17 residues. The CDR3 coding sequence is TGTGCCAGCAGGCACTACACCGGGACAGGGCTTCAAGAGACCCAGTACTTC. This gives the protein CASRHYTGTGLQETQYF.

The chain employs TRBV19 and TRBJ1-5, with D possibly TRBD1 on 6 matching bases. Trimming removed 8 bases from V and 2 bases from J, with 25 bases in between. Germline V gives CDR1 LNHDA, CDR2 SQIVND (reference sequence). This CDR3 spans 18 amino acids. The CDR3 nucleotides read TGTGCCAGTCGACTTCGTTCGGGGGGGGCTGGAGGCAATCAGCCCCAGCATTTT. It is translated as CASRLRSGGAGGNQPQHF.

The chain uses TRBV6-2 or TRBV6-3 and TRBJ2-7, with unresolved D. The CDR3 consists of 14 residues. Per germline, CDR1 MNHEY and CDR2 SVGEGT. Between the trimmed V and J ends, which lost 4 bases and 2 bases, there was a span of 12 bases. DNA of the CDR3: TGTGCCAGCAGTTTAAGAGTCCCAGCCTACGAGCAGTACTTC. This sequence encodes CASSLRVPAYEQYF.

The chain links TRBV7-2 to TRBJ1-1, with 9 bases fitting TRBD1. Germline V gene sequence: CDR1 SGHTA, CDR2 FQGNSA. CDR3 length: 16 residues. J gave up 3 bases and V 5 bases, and 10 bases lay outside the gene matches. The chain's CDR3 is CASSVYTGGVDTEAFF. The CDR3 DNA sequence: TGTGCCAGCAGCGTATATACAGGGGGCGTGGACACTGAAGCTTTCTTT.

The chain couples TRBV19 to TRBJ1-5, with D possibly TRBD1 on 6 matching bases. Per the germline V gene, CDR1 is LNHDA and CDR2 is SQIVND (reference sequence). This CDR3 is 15 amino acids long. V lost 2 bases to trimming and J lost 5 bases, with 13 bases between them. The CDR3 region is CASSILAGADQPQHF. The CDR3 DNA sequence: TGTGCCAGTAGTATATTAGCAGGGGCTGATCAGCCCCAGCATTTT.